These T cell receptor beta chains were read from a single sample in a study of blood T cell repertoires in COVID-19. Measured with immunoSEQ multiplex PCR; TCRdb has only the in-frame clones, and not every one. The sample holds about 230,000 clones, around 82% seen once. Sequencing input: peripheral blood. Source of these receptors: an elderly man with acute or convalescent COVID-19. CDR3s include the opening cysteine and the closing phenylalanine or tryptophan. Fields, in order: D gene, clone size, J gene, V gene, CDR3 DNA, CDR3 protein. D genes are given only for firm matches. Clone size appears in some rows only: once, few, many, or a class for an expanded clone.

TRBD1,-,TRBJ1-1,TRBV5-1,TGCGCCAGCAGCTCAGGGACAGGGGTCAACACTGAAGCTTTCTTT,CASSSGTGVNTEAFF
-,-,TRBJ2-5,TRBV19,TGTGCCAGTAGCGGCAGGGTTCCAGAGACCCAGTACTTC,CASSGRVPETQYF
-,once,TRBJ1-4,TRBV2,TGTGCCAGCGAGACACGTAAACTGTTTTTT,CASETRKLFF
TRBD2,-,TRBJ2-3,TRBV19,TGTGCCAGTAGTCCCAGGGCTAGCGGGGGCGGTCCAGATACGCAGTATTTT,CASSPRASGGGPDTQYF
TRBD2,once,TRBJ2-7,TRBV7-8,TGTGCCAGCAGCACCTCCGGGACTAGCGGGACTTCGTACTTC,CASSTSGTSGTSYF
-,-,TRBJ2-2,TRBV5-1,TGCGCCAGCAGCTTCGACACCCCTACGTCTCCCGGGGAGCTGTTTTTT,CASSFDTPTSPGELFF
-,-,TRBJ2-7,TRBV6-5,TGTGCCAGCAGTCCCTTCTTATATTCCGAGCAGTACTTC,CASSPFLYSEQYF
TRBD2,-,TRBJ2-4,TRBV27,TGTGCCAGCAGCGTTGGCAGAGCGGGACGAAAAAACATTCAGTACTTC,CASSVGRAGRKNIQYF
-,few,TRBJ2-7,TRBV19,TGTGCCAGTAGTACCCACGGGGAGCAGTACTTC,CASSTHGEQYF
-,-,TRBJ2-3,TRBV29-1,TGCAGCGTTGAAGAGAGGAAAGGCCCGGGCACAGATACGCAGTATTTT,CSVEERKGPGTDTQYF
-,-,TRBJ1-3,TRBV11-2,TGTGCCAGCAGCTTAGAAAGACTTCGCGGAAACACCATATATTTT,CASSLERLRGNTIYF
-,-,TRBJ2-5,TRBV18,TGTGCCAGCTCACCCTCTCTCGGAGCGGGTGGGGAGACCCAGTACTTC,CASSPSLGAGGETQYF
-,-,TRBJ1-2,TRBV2,TGTGCCAGCAGTCCCGAGGGCATTAACTATGGCTACACCTTC,CASSPEGINYGYTF
-,-,TRBJ1-5,TRBV15,TGTGCCACCAGCAGAGATCGCGGGAAAAGCAATCAGCCCCAGCATTTT,CATSRDRGKSNQPQHF
TRBD1,-,TRBJ2-3,TRBV11-2,TGTGCCAGCAGCCCCCAAGGGGGCGTCGACACAGATACGCAGTATTTT,CASSPQGGVDTDTQYF
-,-,TRBJ2-1,TRBV3-1/TRBV3-2,TGTGCCAGCAGAGACTCAAACTCCTACAATGAGCAGTTCTTC,CASRDSNSYNEQFF
-,-,TRBJ1-5,TRBV3-1/TRBV3-2,TGTGCCAGCAGCCTCTTGCGGGGGCCCCAGCATTTT,CASSLLRGPQHF
TRBD1,-,TRBJ1-2,TRBV5-1,TGCGCCAGCAGCCCCACCGGACAGGGACACTATGGCTACACCTTC,CASSPTGQGHYGYTF
TRBD2,-,TRBJ2-1,TRBV5-1,TGCGCCAGCAGCTTGGCCGCCAGCGGGAGCTCCTACAATGAGCAGTTCTTC,CASSLAASGSSYNEQFF
TRBD1,-,TRBJ1-6,TRBV7-9,TGTGCCAGCAGCTTAGAATCGGGGACAGCCGGAACCCTCCACTTT,CASSLESGTAGTLHF
TRBD2,once,TRBJ2-6,TRBV7-2,TGTGCCAGCAGCTTAGCTGTTAGCGGGAGGGCCTCCGGGGCCAACGTCCTGACTTTC,CASSLAVSGRASGANVLTF
-,-,TRBJ2-5,TRBV25-1,TGTGCCAGCAGTCCTCGGCGGGTCCGCGGGGAGACCCAGTACTTC,CASSPRRVRGETQYF
TRBD2,-,TRBJ2-1,TRBV3-1/TRBV3-2,TGTGCCAGCAGCCAAGGCGGAGGGACTAGCGGGAGTCTTTGGCAGTTCTTC,CASSQGGGTSGSLWQFF
-,-,TRBJ1-1,TRBV19,TGTGCCAGTAGTATGGTCTGGCAGGAGGGAGGGGGCACTGAAGCTTTCTTT,CASSMVWQEGGGTEAFF
-,-,TRBJ2-7,TRBV5-4,TGTGCCAGCAGCCCAGGATTGGTGGAGTACTTC,CASSPGLVEYF